This entry lists 2 T cell receptor gamma chains sequenced from one sample in a study of gamma delta lymphoproliferative disorders and STAT genes (dated by TCRdb to the late 2010s). For TCR sequencing, genomic DNA was taken from peripheral blood mononuclear cells isolated from both patients and controls. Library preparation employed multiplex PCR. The sequencer was an Illumina MiSeq. With CATT, TCRdb called clones again from the public reads; duplicate DNA rows were later joined. A total of over a thousand gamma-chain clones appear in this sample, almost 10% of them only once. Roughly 23% of the sample is in the top ten clones. The sample taken for sequencing was blood. The source of these receptors is a human donor in good health.

By share, this clone counts as medium-sized (0.01 to 0.1%). Distinct nucleotide sequences in the sample also encode this CDR3. The chain employs TRGV3 and TRGJ1 or TRGJ2. TCRdb does not report a J gene; here it was assigned by matching the DNA to germline references. Trimming cost V 0 bases and J 7 bases; bases outside gene matches: 6. CDR1 and CDR2 (germline): VTNTFY, YDVSTARD (reference sequence). This CDR3 is built from 13 residues. CDR3 nucleotides: TGTGCCACCTGGGACAGGCCGGGGTATAAGAAACTCTTT. It translates to CATWDRPGYKKLF.

In its sample, this clone is medium-sized. The J gene is TRGJ1 or TRGJ2, the V gene TRGV3. The J gene was missing in TCRdb and was found by matching the end of the DNA to germline. Germline V gene sequence: CDR1 VTNTFY, CDR2 YDVSTARD (reference sequence). CDR3 length equals 18 residues. Germline trimming cut 0 bases from V and 6 bases from J; bases unmatched to any gene: 20. The CDR3 nucleotides read TGTGCCACCTGGGACAGGCTGGGACTGGCGGTTTTATGTTATAAGAAACTCTTT. Its translation: CATWDRLGLAVLCYKKLF.